This T cell receptor (beta chain) is from a study of blood T cell repertoires in COVID-19. Only in-frame clones appear in the TCRdb table, and some are missing; sequencing was by immunoSEQ multiplex PCR. Of about 210,000 clones in the sample, around 82% were seen once. This CDR3 comprises 14 residues. V was pared by 3 bases and J by 8 bases, with 13 bases between. CDR1 is MGHRA, CDR2 YSYEKL, per germline. Sequenced: peripheral blood. This clonotype originated in a man between 50 and 59 years old with active or convalescent COVID-19. The rearrangement uses TRBV4-1 and TRBJ1-4; D is ambiguous. In nucleotides, the CDR3 is TGCGCCAGCAGCCAGGGCCGAGGGAGGGAAAAACTGTTTTTT. Its protein product is CASSQGRGREKLFF.